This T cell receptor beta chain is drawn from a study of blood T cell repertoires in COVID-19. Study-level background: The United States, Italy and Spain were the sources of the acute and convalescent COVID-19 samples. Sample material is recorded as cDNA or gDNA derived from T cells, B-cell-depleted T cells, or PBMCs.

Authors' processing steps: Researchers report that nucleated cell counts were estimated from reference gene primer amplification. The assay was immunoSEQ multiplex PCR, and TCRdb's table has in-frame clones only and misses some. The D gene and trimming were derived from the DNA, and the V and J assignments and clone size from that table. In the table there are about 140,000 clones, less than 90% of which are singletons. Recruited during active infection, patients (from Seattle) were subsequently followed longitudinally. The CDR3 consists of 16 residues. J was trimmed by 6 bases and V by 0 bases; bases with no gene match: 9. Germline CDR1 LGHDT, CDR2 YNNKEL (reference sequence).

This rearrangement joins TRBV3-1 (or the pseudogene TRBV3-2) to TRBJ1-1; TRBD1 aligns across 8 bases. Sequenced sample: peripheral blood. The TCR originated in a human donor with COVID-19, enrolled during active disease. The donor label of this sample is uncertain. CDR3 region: CASSQDLGQGAPEAFF. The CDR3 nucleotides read TGTGCCAGCAGCCAAGATCTAGGGCAGGGGGCCCCTGAAGCTTTCTTT.